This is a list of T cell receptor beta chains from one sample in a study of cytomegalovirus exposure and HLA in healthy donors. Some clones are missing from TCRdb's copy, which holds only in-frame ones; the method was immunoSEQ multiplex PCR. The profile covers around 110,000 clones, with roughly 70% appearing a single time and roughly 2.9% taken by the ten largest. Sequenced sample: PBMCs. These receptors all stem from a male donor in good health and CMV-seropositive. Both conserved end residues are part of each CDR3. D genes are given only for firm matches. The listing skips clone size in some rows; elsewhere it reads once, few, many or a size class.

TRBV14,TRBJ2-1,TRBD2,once,CASSRETSGYNEQFF,TGTGCCAGCAGCCGCGAGACTAGCGGCTACAATGAGCAGTTCTTC
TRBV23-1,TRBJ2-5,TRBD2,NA,CASSQRGAGGKETQYF,TGCGCCAGCAGTCAACGGGGAGCGGGAGGAAAAGAGACCCAGTACTTC
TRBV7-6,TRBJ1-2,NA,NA,CASSLVSREGGYTF,TGTGCCAGCAGCTTAGTTAGCAGGGAGGGCGGCTACACCTTC
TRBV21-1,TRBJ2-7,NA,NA,CASSKVICGQGAREQYF,TGTGCCAGCAGCAAAGTGATCTGTGGACAGGGGGCACGCGAGCAGTACTTC
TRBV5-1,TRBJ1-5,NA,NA,CASSLGPDRYNQPQHF,TGCGCCAGCAGCTTGGGACCCGACAGGTACAATCAGCCCCAGCATTTT
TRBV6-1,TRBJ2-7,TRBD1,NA,CASKEYRGLYEQYF,TGTGCCAGCAAGGAGTACAGGGGGCTGTACGAGCAGTACTTC
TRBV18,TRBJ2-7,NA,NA,CASSSAYEQYF,TGTGCCAGCTCATCTGCCTACGAGCAGTACTTC
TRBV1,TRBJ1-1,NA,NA,CTSSQVQGVGGNTEAFF,TGCACCAGCAGCCAGGTACAGGGGGTAGGGGGGAACACTGAAGCTTTCTTT
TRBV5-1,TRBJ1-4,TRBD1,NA,CASSLEGRTGNEKLFF,TGCGCCAGCAGCTTGGAAGGGCGGACAGGGAATGAAAAACTGTTTTTT
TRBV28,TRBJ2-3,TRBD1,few,CASTISTGSTDTQYF,TGTGCCAGCACAATATCGACAGGGTCAACAGATACGCAGTATTTT
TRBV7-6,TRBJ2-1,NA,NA,CASSLALSRGGAYNEQFF,TGTGCCAGCAGCTTAGCGTTGTCGAGGGGGGGGGCGTACAATGAGCAGTTCTTC
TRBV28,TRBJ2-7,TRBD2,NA,CASSLGVAGGTYEQYF,TGTGCCAGCAGTTTAGGAGTGGCGGGGGGCACCTACGAGCAGTACTTC
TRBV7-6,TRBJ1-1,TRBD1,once,CASSLAVTGEAFF,TGTGCCAGCAGCTTAGCAGTGACAGGGGAAGCTTTCTTT
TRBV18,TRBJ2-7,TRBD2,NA,CASSPASGLYEQYF,TGTGCCAGCTCACCGGCTAGCGGGTTGTACGAGCAGTACTTC
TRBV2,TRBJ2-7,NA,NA,CASSSGQGDYEQYF,TGTGCCAGCAGTTCCGGTCAGGGCGACTACGAGCAGTACTTC
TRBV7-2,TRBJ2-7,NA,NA,CASSLEGTPPYF,TGTGCCAGCAGCTTAGAGGGGACTCCCCCGTACTTC
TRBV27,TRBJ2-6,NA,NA,CASLSRASSGANVLTF,TGTGCCAGCTTATCCAGGGCAAGCTCTGGGGCCAACGTCCTGACTTTC
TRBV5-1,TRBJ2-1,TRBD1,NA,CASSLLGQGANNEQFF,TGCGCCAGCAGCTTGTTAGGGCAGGGGGCTAACAATGAGCAGTTCTTC
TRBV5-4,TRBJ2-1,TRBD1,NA,CASSWDRGSNEQFF,TGTGCCAGCAGCTGGGACAGGGGGAGCAATGAGCAGTTCTTC
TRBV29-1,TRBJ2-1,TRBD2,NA,CSVEIVLAGGYEQFF,TGCAGCGTGGAGATCGTACTAGCGGGAGGCTATGAGCAGTTCTTC
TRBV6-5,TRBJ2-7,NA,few,CASSYRSVRVNEQYF,TGTGCCAGCAGTTACAGATCCGTCAGGGTGAACGAGCAGTACTTC
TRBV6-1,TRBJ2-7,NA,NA,CATRDNSYEQYF,TGTGCCACCCGGGACAACTCCTACGAGCAGTACTTC
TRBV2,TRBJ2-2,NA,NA,CASSGGQNTGELFF,TGTGCCAGCAGTGGGGGGCAGAACACCGGGGAGCTGTTTTTT
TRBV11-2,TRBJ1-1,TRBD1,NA,CASRRTGKNTEAFF,TGTGCCAGCAGACGGACAGGGAAAAACACTGAAGCTTTCTTT
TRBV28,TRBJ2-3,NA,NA,CASSPGGSSTDTQYF,TGTGCCAGCAGTCCAGGAGGGTCTAGCACAGATACGCAGTATTTT
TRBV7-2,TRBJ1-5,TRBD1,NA,CASSQGQLSQPQHF,TGTGCCAGCAGCCAGGGACAGTTGAGCCAGCCCCAGCATTTT
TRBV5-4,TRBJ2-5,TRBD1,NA,CASSLEGATQETQYF,TGTGCCAGCAGCTTGGAGGGGGCGACCCAAGAGACCCAGTACTTC
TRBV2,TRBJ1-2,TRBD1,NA,CASSAGTSLGGYPF,TGTGCCAGCAGCGCCGGGACTTCGTTAGGGGGCTACCCCTTC
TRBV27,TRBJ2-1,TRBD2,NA,CASKLADTYNEQFF,TGTGCCAGTAAACTAGCGGACACCTACAATGAGCAGTTCTTC
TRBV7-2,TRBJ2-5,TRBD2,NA,CASTQIAGAETQYF,TGTGCCAGCACACAAATAGCGGGAGCGGAGACCCAGTACTTC
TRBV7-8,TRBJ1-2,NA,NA,CASSLAGREYGYTF,TGTGCCAGCAGCTTAGCGGGACGGGAGTATGGCTACACCTTC
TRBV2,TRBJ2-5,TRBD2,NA,CASSEGTSGGPRYF,TGTGCCAGCAGTGAAGGGACTAGCGGGGGCCCTCGGTACTTC
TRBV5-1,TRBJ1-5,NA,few,CASSLVSGNQPQHF,TGCGCCAGCAGCTTGGTCTCCGGGAATCAGCCCCAGCATTTT
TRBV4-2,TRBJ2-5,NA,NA,CASSQDMRPSAQETQYF,TGTGCCAGCAGCCAAGATATGAGGCCTAGCGCTCAAGAGACCCAGTACTTC
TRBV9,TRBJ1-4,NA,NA,CASSDRHGVPEEKLFF,TGTGCCAGCAGCGATCGACACGGGGTCCCGGAGGAAAAACTGTTTTTT
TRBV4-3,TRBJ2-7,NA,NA,CASSFYVAGPGAEQYF,TGCGCCAGCAGCTTTTACGTCGCAGGGCCTGGAGCCGAGCAGTACTTC
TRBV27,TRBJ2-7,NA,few,CASSPFEQYF,TGTGCCAGCAGTCCTTTTGAGCAGTACTTC
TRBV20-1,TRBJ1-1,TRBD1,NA,CSAEGGDEAFF,TGCAGTGCTGAAGGGGGCGACGAAGCTTTCTTT
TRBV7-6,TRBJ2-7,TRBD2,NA,CASSHRTSSDEQYF,TGTGCCAGCAGCCACAGGACTAGTTCGGACGAGCAGTACTTC
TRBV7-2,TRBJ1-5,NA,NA,CASSLGGVSGQPQNF,TGTGCCAGCAGCTTAGGGGGCGTGTCGGGTCAGCCCCAGAATTTT
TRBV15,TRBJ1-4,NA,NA,CATSRPGAMGEKLFF,TGTGCCACCAGCAGGCCAGGGGCGATGGGGGAAAAACTGTTTTTT
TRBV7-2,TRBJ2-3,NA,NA,CASSPRQGTDTQYF,TGTGCCAGCAGCCCCCGACAGGGCACAGATACGCAGTATTTT
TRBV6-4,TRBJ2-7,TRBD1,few,CASPQATGNLVYEQYF,TGTGCCAGCCCTCAGGCGACAGGGAATCTTGTCTACGAGCAGTACTTC
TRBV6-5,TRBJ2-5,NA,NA,CASSFPGQETQYF,TGTGCCAGCAGTTTCCCAGGGCAAGAGACCCAGTACTTC
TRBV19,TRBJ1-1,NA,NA,CASKYGNTEAFF,TGTGCCAGTAAGTACGGGAACACTGAAGCTTTCTTT
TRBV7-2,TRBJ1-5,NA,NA,CASSLLGSGSNQPQHF,TGTGCCAGCAGCTTATTAGGATCAGGTAGCAATCAGCCCCAGCATTTT
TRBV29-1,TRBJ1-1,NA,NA,CSVVTTDLNTEAFF,TGCAGCGTTGTGACCACAGACCTGAACACTGAAGCTTTCTTT
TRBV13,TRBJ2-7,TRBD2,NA,CASSQRTSGSYEQYF,TGTGCCAGCAGCCAACGGACTAGCGGGAGCTACGAGCAGTACTTC
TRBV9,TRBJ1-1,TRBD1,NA,CASSVGQLNTEAFF,TGTGCCAGCAGCGTGGGACAGCTAAACACTGAAGCTTTCTTT
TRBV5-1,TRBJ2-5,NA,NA,CASSLQETQYF,TGCGCCAGCAGCCTGCAAGAGACCCAGTACTTC
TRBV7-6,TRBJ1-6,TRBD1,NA,CASSLRQGNSPLHF,TGTGCCAGCAGCTTGCGACAGGGTAATTCACCCCTCCACTTT
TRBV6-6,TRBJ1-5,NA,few,CASSEDFTPNQPQHF,TGTGCCAGCAGTGAGGACTTTACCCCAAATCAGCCCCAGCATTTT
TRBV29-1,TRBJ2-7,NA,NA,CSVEDGGSDEQYF,TGCAGCGTTGAAGATGGTGGAAGCGACGAGCAGTACTTC
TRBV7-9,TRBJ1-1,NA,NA,CASSLVKWTENTEAFF,TGTGCCAGCAGCTTAGTGAAGTGGACAGAGAACACTGAAGCTTTCTTT
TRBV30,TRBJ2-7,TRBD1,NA,CACSGTVVSYEQYF,TGTGCCTGTTCGGGGACAGTCGTATCCTACGAGCAGTACTTC
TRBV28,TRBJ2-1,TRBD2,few,CASSPWTSGDNEQFF,TGTGCCAGCAGTCCTTGGACTAGCGGGGACAATGAGCAGTTCTTC
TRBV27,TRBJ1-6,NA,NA,CASSYQGDNSPLHF,TGTGCCAGCAGTTACCAGGGTGATAATTCACCCCTCCACTTT